This TCR beta chain is drawn from a study of T cell repertoires in cytomegalovirus infection. Across the whole study: Carrying CMV and the relevant HLA type showed in public TCR beta signatures.

Study-level points and caveats: Ex vivo responses were dominated by HLA-C-restricted CMV-specific TCR beta clonotypes. Carriers of CMV plus the relevant HLA were identified by cumulative public TCR beta family frequency.

Per germline, CDR1 MNHEY and CDR2 SMNVEV (reference sequence). Germline trimming cut 4 bases from V and 8 bases from J; bases unmatched to any gene: 7. The CDR3 has 13 amino acids. This clonotype was counted a few times. The antigen is not known. TCRdb reanalysed the reads using MiXCR and keeps one entry per CDR3 protein. In the table there are about 770,000 distinct CDR3 sequences, 29% of which are singletons. The sequenced sample was cultured CD8+ T cells from PBMCs, obtained from culture after CMV antigen stimulation. This sequence was found in a human donor in good health (CMV status not recorded). Some clones in this sample may be carry-over from other donors' samples. V is TRBV27 and J is TRBJ1-2, with 7 bases lining up with TRBD1. The CDR3 here is CASSSHRGGGYTF. The CDR3 bases are TGTGCCAGCAGTTCGCACAGGGGCGGCGGCTACACCTTC.